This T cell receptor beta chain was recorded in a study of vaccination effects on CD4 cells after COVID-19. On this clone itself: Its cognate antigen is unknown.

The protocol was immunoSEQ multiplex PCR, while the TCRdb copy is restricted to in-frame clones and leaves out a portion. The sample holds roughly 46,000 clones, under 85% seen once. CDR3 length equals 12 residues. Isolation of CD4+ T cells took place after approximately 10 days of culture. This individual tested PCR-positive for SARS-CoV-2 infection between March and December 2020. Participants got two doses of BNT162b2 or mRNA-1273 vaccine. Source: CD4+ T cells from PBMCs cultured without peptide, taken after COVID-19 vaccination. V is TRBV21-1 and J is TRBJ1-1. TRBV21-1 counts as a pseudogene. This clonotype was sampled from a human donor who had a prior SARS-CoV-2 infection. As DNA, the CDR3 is TGTGCCAGCACAAGGGGGGACACTGAAGCTTTCTTT. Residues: CASTRGDTEAFF.